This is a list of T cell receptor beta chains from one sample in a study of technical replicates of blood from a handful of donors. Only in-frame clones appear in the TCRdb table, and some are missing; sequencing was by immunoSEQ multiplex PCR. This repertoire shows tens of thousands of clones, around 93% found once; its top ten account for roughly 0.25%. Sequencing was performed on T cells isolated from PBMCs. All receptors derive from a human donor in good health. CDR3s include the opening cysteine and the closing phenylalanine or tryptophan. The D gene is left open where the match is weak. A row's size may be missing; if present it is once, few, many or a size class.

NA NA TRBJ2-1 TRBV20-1 TGCAGTGCTAGAGCCTCCAATGAGCAGTTCTTC CSARASNEQFF
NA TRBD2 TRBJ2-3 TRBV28 TGTGCCAGCACCGGTCTAGCGGACCTGGGAAAATCTGGCACAGATACGCAGTATTTT CASTGLADLGKSGTDTQYF
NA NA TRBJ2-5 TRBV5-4 TGTGCCAGCAGCCGCGGACTAACAGAGACCCAGTACTTC CASSRGLTETQYF
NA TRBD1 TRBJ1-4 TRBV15 TGTGCCACCAGCAGAGGGGGACAGCCGAATGAAAAACTGTTTTTT CATSRGGQPNEKLFF
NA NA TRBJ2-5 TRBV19 TGTGCCAGTAGTATCAAACTCCTTCAAGAGACCCAGTACTTC CASSIKLLQETQYF
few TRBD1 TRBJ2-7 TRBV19 TGTGCCAGTAGCAATGCCGGGACAGGGGGCTACGAGCAGTACTTC CASSNAGTGGYEQYF
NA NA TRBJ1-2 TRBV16 TGTGCCAGCAGCCAAGCAAGGGGCTATGGCTACACCTTC CASSQARGYGYTF
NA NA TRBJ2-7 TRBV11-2 TGTGCCAGCAGCCAAACAAGCTACGAGCAGTACTTC CASSQTSYEQYF
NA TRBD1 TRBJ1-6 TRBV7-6 TGTGCCAGCAGCTGGGGACAGGTTAATTCACCCCTCCACTTT CASSWGQVNSPLHF
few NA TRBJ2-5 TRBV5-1 TGCGCCAGCAGCTTGGGACAGGCAGAGACCCAGTACTTC CASSLGQAETQYF
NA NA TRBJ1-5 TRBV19 TGTGCCAGTAGTTACAGCCCCAATCAGCCCCAGCATTTT CASSYSPNQPQHF
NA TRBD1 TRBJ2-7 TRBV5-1 TGCGCCAGCAGCTCAAAATACGAATCCCGGGACAGGGGGTCCTACGAGCAGTACTTC CASSSKYESRDRGSYEQYF
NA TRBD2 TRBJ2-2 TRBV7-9 TGTGCCAGCAGCTTCATGTCGGGGTCTAGCGGGAGGTACGCCGGGGAGCTGTTTTTT CASSFMSGSSGRYAGELFF
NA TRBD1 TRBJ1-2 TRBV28 TGTGCCAGCAGTTTACCCGGGCGGGACAGGCGCAACTATGGCTACACCTTC CASSLPGRDRRNYGYTF
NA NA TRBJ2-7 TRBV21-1 TGTGCCAGCAGCCTTAGGACTGTGTCGGGTGGATACGAGCAGTACTTC CASSLRTVSGGYEQYF
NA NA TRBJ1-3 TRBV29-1 TGCAGCGTTGCATCCAGCTCTGGAAACACCATATATTTT CSVASSSGNTIYF
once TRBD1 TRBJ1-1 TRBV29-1 TGCAGCGTTCAGGGGACAGGGGGCTTAGAGAGGACTGAAGCTTTCTTT CSVQGTGGLERTEAFF
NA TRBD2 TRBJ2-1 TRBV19 TGTGCCAGTAGTCCTTGGACTAGCGGGACTCTCAATGAGCAGTTCTTC CASSPWTSGTLNEQFF
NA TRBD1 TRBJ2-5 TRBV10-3 TGTGCCATTCGCCAAGACAGGGTGCTAGAGACCCAGTACTTC CAIRQDRVLETQYF
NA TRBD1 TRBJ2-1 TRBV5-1 TGCGCCAGCAGCCCCATGATGGTGGGGACAGGTGGTCTCAATGAGCAGTTCTTC CASSPMMVGTGGLNEQFF
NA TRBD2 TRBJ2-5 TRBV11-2 TGTGCCAGCAGCTTAGTTAGCGGGGGGGTCCTACAAGAGACCCAGTACTTC CASSLVSGGVLQETQYF
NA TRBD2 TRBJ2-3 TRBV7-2 TGTGCCAGCAGCTTGAATCCGGGACTACTAAGCACAGATACGCAGTATTTT CASSLNPGLLSTDTQYF
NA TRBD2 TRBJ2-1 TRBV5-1 TGCGCCAGCAGCCACACTAGCGGGGGGGGTGATGAGCAGTTCTTC CASSHTSGGGDEQFF
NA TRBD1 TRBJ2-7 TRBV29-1 TGCAGCGTTGACAACGGACAGGGGGCGGCCTACGAGCAGTACTTC CSVDNGQGAAYEQYF
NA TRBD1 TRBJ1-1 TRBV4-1 TGCGCCAGCAGCCCGACAGGGTCGAACACTGAAGCTTTCTTT CASSPTGSNTEAFF
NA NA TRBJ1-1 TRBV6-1 TGTGCCAGCAGTGAAGGGGCTTATTCGATTGAAGCTTTCTTT CASSEGAYSIEAFF
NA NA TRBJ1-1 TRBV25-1 TGTGCCAGCAGTGAGAGGTGGTCCGGAGGATCTGAAGCTTTCTTT CASSERWSGGSEAFF
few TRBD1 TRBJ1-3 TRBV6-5 TGTGCCACCAGGACAGGTGGAAACACCATATATTTT CATRTGGNTIYF
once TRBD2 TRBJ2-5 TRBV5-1 TGCGCCAGCAGCTTGCGAGCGGGAGGGATCTTCCAAGAGACCCAGTACTTC CASSLRAGGIFQETQYF
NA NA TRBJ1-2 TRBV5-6 TGTGCCAGCAGCTTGGCCCCCACGGGGGGCTACACCTTC CASSLAPTGGYTF
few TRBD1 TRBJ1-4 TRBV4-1 TGCGCCAGCAGCCGACAGGGTTTAATCCCCTGGAATGAAAAACTGTTTTTT CASSRQGLIPWNEKLFF
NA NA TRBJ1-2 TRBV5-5 TGTGCCAGCAGCTCGGTGACAGGCACAATTTCCTATGGCTACACCTTC CASSSVTGTISYGYTF
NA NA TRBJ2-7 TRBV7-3 TGTGCCAGCAGATCAAAGGCAGGGTGGTACGAGCAGTACTTC CASRSKAGWYEQYF
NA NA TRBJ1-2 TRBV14 TGTGCCAGCAGCCAAGATGCTTCGACAGCTCGCTATGGCTACACCTTC CASSQDASTARYGYTF
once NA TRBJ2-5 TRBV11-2 TGTGCCAGCAGCTCCTTCTTCGGGGGGCCAGAGACCCAGTACTTC CASSSFFGGPETQYF
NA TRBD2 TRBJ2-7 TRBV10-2 TGCGCCAGCACCGGAAATCCTAGCGGGTTTATGGACGAGCAGTACTTC CASTGNPSGFMDEQYF
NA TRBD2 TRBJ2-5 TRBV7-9 TGTGCCAGCAGCCCTCAAGCGGGGCAAGAGACCCAGTACTTC CASSPQAGQETQYF